This T cell receptor beta chain was recorded in a study of blood T cell repertoires in COVID-19. Study summary: COVID-19 samples from acute and convalescent phases originated in the United States, Italy and Spain. In each case, the material was cDNA or gDNA derived from T cells, B-cell-depleted T cells, or PBMCs.

The sample holds one count of this clone. Other DNA sequences in this sample translate to the same CDR3. V gave up 4 bases and J gave up 8 bases, with 8 bases separating them. CDR1 and CDR2 from the germline V gene are LNHDA and SQIVND (reference sequence). The length of the CDR3 is 11 residues. Seattle cases were enrolled at active infection and followed longitudinally. Clones were read by immunoSEQ multiplex PCR, and TCRdb kept only the in-frame ones, dropping some. The repertoire includes fewer than 600,000 clones, roughly 89% of them detected once, and around 0.92% sits in the top ten. This receptor was identified in a man aged 18-30 years with COVID-19, enrolled during active disease. The sequencing sample was made of peripheral blood. The chain employs TRBV19 and TRBJ1-2; possible D gene TRBD1, 5 bases. The CDR3 loop is CASSTGRGYTF. As DNA, the CDR3 is TGTGCCAGTAGTACAGGGCGAGGCTACACCTTC.